The 14 T cell receptor beta chains in this list originate from one sample, sequenced in a study of control samples from healthy donors and cancer patients. Produced via immunoSEQ multiplex PCR; TCRdb's table is partial and in-frame only. The repertoire holds roughly 130,000 clones, approximately 90% seen once, with roughly 8.7% in the top ten. Material: blood. These receptors came from a man between 18 and 35 years old in good health.

The V call is TRBV18, the J call TRBJ1-1; no clear D. The germline gives CDR1 KGHSH, CDR2 LQKENI. There are 14 residues in the CDR3. Trimming removed 4 bases from V and 3 bases from J, with 12 bases in between. The CDR3 sequence is CASSHAHGDTEAFF. For the CDR3, the DNA is TGTGCCAGCTCACACGCCCACGGGGACACTGAAGCTTTCTTT.

This clone was counted a single time. V and J are TRBV19 and TRBJ1-2; a weak D match, TRBD1 (5 bases). CDR3 length: 16 residues. V lost 4 bases and J lost 1, with 16 bases in between. Germline CDR1 and CDR2: LNHDA and SQIVND (reference sequence). Here the CDR3 DNA reads TGTGCCAGTAGTACCGGGACGGAAAACCGTAACTATGGCTACACCTTC. Translated: CASSTGTENRNYGYTF.

The chain's CDR3 is CASSEPQGSYEQYF. CDR3 DNA sequence: TGTGCCAGCAGTGAACCCCAGGGTTCCTACGAGCAGTACTTC. The chain is built from TRBV2 and TRBJ2-7, with a tentative D call TRBD1 (5 bases). Germline V gives CDR1 SNHLY, CDR2 FYNNEI. V was cut by 2 bases and J by 1 base, with 9 bases left in between. This CDR3 comprises 14 residues.

Only a few counts were recorded for this clone. The junction does not match germline at one end; this may be a read error. This chain links TRBV12-5 with TRBJ1-5, with no clear D. The germline CDR1 and CDR2 sequences are LGHNT and FRNRAP. This CDR3 is built from 12 residues. This CDR3 reads CASGFSDQPQHF. Written as DNA, the CDR3 is TGTGCTAGTGGTTTTAGCGATCAGCCCCAGCATTTT.

The V gene is TRBV3-1 (or the pseudogene TRBV3-2), the J gene TRBJ2-7; 13 positions agree with TRBD2. Per germline, CDR1 LGHDT and CDR2 YNNKEL (reference sequence). The length of the CDR3 is 16 residues. Losses at the gene ends were 3 bases for V and 0 bases for J; bases not matched to a gene: 2. The CDR3 DNA reads as TGTGCCAGCAGCCAGACTAGCGGGGGGAGCTCCTACGAGCAGTACTTC. Translation gives CASSQTSGGSSYEQYF.

The chain combines TRBV9 with TRBJ2-1; tentatively, D is TRBD1 or TRBD2 (6 bases each). The V gene lost 2 bases and the J gene lost 6 bases, with 18 bases spanning the gap. This CDR3 has 16 residues. Germline V CDR1 and CDR2: SGDLS, YYNGEE. The CDR3 reads CASSVTQGGVRNEQFF. The CDR3 region has the DNA TGTGCCAGCAGCGTCACACAGGGAGGAGTACGCAATGAGCAGTTCTTC.

This rearrangement joins TRBV6-2 or TRBV6-3 to TRBJ1-1; weak D call: TRBD1 (6 bases). V was trimmed by 3 bases and J by 5 bases, leaving 10 bases between them. The CDR3 has 13 amino acids. CDR1 and CDR2 from the germline V gene are MNHEY and SVGEGT. The CDR3 here is CASSYWGQTEAFF. CDR3 coding DNA: TGTGCCAGCAGTTATTGGGGGCAAACTGAAGCTTTCTTT.

The chain recombines TRBV27 with TRBJ1-1; D gene ambiguous. This CDR3 is built from 13 residues. V lost 5 bases to trimming and J lost 1 base, with 8 bases between them. CDR1 and CDR2 from the germline V gene are MNHEY and SMNVEV (reference sequence). CDR3 in amino acids: CASSLHANTEAFF. Written as DNA, the CDR3 is TGTGCCAGCAGTCTCCATGCGAACACTGAAGCTTTCTTT.

The genes are TRBV27 and TRBJ1-1; a weak D match, TRBD1 (6 bases). Germline-derived CDR1 and CDR2 are MNHEY and SMNVEV (reference sequence). This CDR3 region has 13 residues. Trimming left V 7 bases short and J 4 bases short, with 13 bases between. CDR3 amino acids: CASNRGRGTEAFF. The CDR3 DNA is TGTGCCAGCAATCGGGGCAGGGGCACTGAAGCTTTCTTT.

The chain employs TRBV2 and TRBJ1-1; D is unclear. Trimming removed 5 bases at V and 6 bases at J, with 7 bases between. The CDR3 is 11 amino acids. Germline CDR1 reads SNHLY; CDR2 reads FYNNEI. The chain's CDR3 is CASSSHPEAFF. The CDR3 bases are TGTGCCAGCAGTTCCCACCCTGAAGCTTTCTTT.

The chain couples TRBV15 to TRBJ1-1, with no clear D. V was trimmed by 3 bases and J by 4 bases, leaving 12 bases between them. The germline V gene encodes CDR1 LNHNV and CDR2 YYDKDF (reference sequence). The CDR3 has 14 amino acids. CDR3 loop: CATSRTGSGTEAFF. The CDR3 DNA is TGTGCCACCAGCAGGACGGGGTCCGGCACTGAAGCTTTCTTT.

The V call is TRBV9, the J call TRBJ2-2; maybe TRBD1 (5 bases). This CDR3 comprises 17 residues. Germline V lookup: CDR1 SGDLS, CDR2 YYNGEE. Trimming pared 4 bases from V and 5 bases from J, leaving 21 bases between. The CDR3 spells CASSLRHPGAGTGELFF. CDR3 nucleotide sequence: TGTGCCAGCAGCCTAAGACATCCGGGCGCAGGGACCGGGGAGCTGTTTTTT.

This chain joins TRBV7-3 and TRBJ1-3; tentative D call: TRBD1 (6 bases). Trimming took off 5 bases at V and 2 bases at J, with 10 bases between the two ends. The length of the CDR3 is 14 residues. CDR1 and CDR2 from the germline V gene are SGHTA and FQGTGA. The CDR3, as DNA: TGTGCCAGCAGCGTAGGGGGTCCTGGAAACACCATATATTTT. It specifies CASSVGGPGNTIYF.

There are a few counts of this clone. The chain employs TRBV7-9 and TRBJ2-7; D might be TRBD1 (7 bases). Trimming took 2 bases from V and 2 from J, leaving 22 bases between them. Germline V lookup: CDR1 SEHNR, CDR2 FQNEAQ (reference sequence). There are 18 residues in the CDR3. The CDR3 DNA reads as TGTGCCAGCAGCTTAAGTGGGGGCGGGACAGCGTCCCCCTACGAGCAGTACTTC. Its protein is CASSLSGGGTASPYEQYF.